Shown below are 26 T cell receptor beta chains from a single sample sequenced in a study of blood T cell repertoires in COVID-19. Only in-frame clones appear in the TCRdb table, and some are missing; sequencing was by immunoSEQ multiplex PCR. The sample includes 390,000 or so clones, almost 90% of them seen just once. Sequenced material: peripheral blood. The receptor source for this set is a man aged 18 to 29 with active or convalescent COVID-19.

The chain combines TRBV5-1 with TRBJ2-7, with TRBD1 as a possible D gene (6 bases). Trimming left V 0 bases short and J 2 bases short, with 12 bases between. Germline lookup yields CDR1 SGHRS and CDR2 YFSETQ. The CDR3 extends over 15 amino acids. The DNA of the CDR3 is TGCGCCAGCAGCTTGGTAGGGACACTTACCTACGAGCAGTACTTC. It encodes CASSLVGTLTYEQYF.

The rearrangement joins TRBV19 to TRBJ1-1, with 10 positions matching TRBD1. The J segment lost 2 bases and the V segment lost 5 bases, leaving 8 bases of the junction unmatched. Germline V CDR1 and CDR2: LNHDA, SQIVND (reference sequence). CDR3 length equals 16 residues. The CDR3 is CASSPQTGGINTEAFF. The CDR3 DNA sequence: TGTGCCAGTAGTCCACAGACAGGGGGCATTAACACTGAAGCTTTCTTT.

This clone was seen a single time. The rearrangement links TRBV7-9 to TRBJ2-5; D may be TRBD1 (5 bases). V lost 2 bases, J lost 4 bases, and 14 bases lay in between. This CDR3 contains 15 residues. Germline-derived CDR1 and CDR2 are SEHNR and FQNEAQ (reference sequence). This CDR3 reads CASSLTPAGRETQYF. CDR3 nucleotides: TGTGCCAGCAGCTTAACTCCCGCAGGGCGAGAGACCCAGTACTTC.

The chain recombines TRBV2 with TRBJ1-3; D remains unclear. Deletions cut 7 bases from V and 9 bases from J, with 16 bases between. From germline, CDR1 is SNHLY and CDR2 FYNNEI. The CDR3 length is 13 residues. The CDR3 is CASTPGLRGTIYF. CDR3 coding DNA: TGTGCCAGCACCCCAGGACTTCGCGGCACCATATATTTT.

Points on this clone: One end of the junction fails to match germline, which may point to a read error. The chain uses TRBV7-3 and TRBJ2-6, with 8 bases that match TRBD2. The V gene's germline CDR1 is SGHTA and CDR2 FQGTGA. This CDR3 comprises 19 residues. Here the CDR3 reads CASSLMPIGGASGANVLTF. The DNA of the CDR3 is TGTGCCAGCAGCTTAATGCCCATCGGGGGGGCCTCTGGGGCCAACGTGCTGACTTTC.

The CDR3 sequence is CASSPLSLGTKLEQYF. CDR3 nucleotide sequence: TGTGCCAGCAGCCCACTCTCGCTCGGGACAAAGTTAGAGCAGTACTTC. The V call is TRBV11-2, the J call TRBJ2-7; D possibly corresponds to TRBD1 (6 bases). The CDR3 is made up of 16 amino acids. The ends were cut back, 5 bases at V and 7 bases at J, with 24 bases in the middle. The germline gives CDR1 SGHAT, CDR2 FQNNGV.

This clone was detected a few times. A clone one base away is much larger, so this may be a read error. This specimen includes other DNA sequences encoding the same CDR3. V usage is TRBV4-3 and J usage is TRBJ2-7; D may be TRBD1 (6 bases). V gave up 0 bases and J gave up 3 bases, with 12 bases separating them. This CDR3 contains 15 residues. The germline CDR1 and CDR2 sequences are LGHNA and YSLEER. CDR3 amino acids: CASSQDLGTLYEQYF. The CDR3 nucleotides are TGCGCCAGCAGCCAAGACCTCGGGACACTCTACGAGCAGTACTTC.

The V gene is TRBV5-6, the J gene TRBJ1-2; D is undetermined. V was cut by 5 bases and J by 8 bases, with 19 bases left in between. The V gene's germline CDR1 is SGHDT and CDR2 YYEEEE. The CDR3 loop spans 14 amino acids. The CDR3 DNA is TGTGCCAGCAGACCGAGCACTGTTGTGGAGGGCTACACCTTC. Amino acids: CASRPSTVVEGYTF.

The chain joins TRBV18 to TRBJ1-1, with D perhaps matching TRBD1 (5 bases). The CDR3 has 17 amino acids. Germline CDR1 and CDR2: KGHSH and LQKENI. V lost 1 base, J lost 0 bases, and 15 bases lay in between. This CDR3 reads CASSPQGLDIMNTEAFF. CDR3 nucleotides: TGTGCCAGCTCACCACAAGGATTGGACATAATGAACACTGAAGCTTTCTTT.

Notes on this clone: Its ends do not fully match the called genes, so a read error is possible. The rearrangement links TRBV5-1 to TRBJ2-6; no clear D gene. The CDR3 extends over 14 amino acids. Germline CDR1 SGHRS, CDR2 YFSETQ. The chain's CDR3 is CASSEMGLDNVLTF. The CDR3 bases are TGCGCCAGCAGCGAGATGGGCCTCGACAACGTGCTGACTTTC.

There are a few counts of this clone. Here the CDR3 reads CASSFPGGPYYEQYF. The CDR3 DNA sequence: TGTGCCAGCAGCTTTCCTGGCGGGCCATACTACGAGCAGTACTTC. The V gene is TRBV5-5, the J gene TRBJ2-7; D is perhaps TRBD2 (5 bases). The length of the CDR3 is 15 residues. V was pared by 2 bases and J by 3 bases, with 15 bases between. Germline CDR1 is SGHKS and CDR2 is YYEKEE (reference sequence).

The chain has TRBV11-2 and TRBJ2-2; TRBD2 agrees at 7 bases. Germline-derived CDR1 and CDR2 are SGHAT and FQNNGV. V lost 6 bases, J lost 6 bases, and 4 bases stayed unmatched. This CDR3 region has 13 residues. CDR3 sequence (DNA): TGTGCCAGCAGACAGACTAGCCCCGGGGAGCTGTTTTTT. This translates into CASRQTSPGELFF.

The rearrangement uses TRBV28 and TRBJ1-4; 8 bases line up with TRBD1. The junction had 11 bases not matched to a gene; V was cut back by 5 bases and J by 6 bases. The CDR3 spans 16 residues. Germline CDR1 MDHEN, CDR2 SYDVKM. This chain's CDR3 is CASSASTGTGDEKLFF. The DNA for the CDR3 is TGTGCCAGCAGTGCCAGTACTGGGACAGGTGATGAAAAACTGTTTTTT.

CDR3 DNA: TGCGCCAGCAGCCAAGAAGGGGGAGTGAGCTCCTATAATTCACCCCTCCACTTT. Protein: CASSQEGGVSSYNSPLHF. The rearrangement joins TRBV4-1 to TRBJ1-6; D is possibly TRBD1 (6 bases). This CDR3 has 18 amino acids. Germline V gives CDR1 MGHRA, CDR2 YSYEKL. V was trimmed by 0 bases and J by 0 bases, leaving 12 bases between them.

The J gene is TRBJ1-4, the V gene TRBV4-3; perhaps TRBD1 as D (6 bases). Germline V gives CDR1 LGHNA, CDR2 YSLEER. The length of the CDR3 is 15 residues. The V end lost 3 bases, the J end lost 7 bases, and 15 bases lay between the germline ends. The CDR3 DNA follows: TGCGCCAGCAGCCAGCTCCGCGAAGGGGGTGAAAAACTGTTTTTT. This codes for CASSQLREGGEKLFF.

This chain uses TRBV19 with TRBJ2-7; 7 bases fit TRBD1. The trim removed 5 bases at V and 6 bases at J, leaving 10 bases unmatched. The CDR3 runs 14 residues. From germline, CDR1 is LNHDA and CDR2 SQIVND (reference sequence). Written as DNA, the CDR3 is TGTGCCAGTAGTCACCCGGGACAGTTTCTCGAGCAGTACTTC. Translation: CASSHPGQFLEQYF.

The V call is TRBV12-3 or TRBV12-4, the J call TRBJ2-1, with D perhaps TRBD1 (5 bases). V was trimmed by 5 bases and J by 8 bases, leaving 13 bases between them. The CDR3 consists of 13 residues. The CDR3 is CASSTQGRDEQFF. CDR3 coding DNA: TGTGCCAGCAGTACTCAGGGTCGGGATGAGCAGTTCTTC.

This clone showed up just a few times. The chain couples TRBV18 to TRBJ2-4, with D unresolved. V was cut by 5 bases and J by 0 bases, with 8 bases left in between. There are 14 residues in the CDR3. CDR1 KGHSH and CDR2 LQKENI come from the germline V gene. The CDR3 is CASSSPLAKNIQYF. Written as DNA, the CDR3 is TGTGCCAGCTCATCTCCCCTAGCCAAAAACATTCAGTACTTC.

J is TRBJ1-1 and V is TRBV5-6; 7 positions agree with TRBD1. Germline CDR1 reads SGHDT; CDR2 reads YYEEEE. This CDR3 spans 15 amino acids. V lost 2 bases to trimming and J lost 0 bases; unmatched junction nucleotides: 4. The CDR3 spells CASSFRQGMNTEAFF. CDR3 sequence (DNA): TGTGCCAGCAGCTTCCGACAGGGCATGAACACTGAAGCTTTCTTT.

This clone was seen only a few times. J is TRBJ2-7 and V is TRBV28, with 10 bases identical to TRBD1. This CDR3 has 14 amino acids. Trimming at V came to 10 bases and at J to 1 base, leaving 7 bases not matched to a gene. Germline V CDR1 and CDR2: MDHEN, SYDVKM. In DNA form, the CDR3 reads TGTGCCACTTCGACAGGGGGCTTATCCTACGAGCAGTACTTC. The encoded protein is CATSTGGLSYEQYF.

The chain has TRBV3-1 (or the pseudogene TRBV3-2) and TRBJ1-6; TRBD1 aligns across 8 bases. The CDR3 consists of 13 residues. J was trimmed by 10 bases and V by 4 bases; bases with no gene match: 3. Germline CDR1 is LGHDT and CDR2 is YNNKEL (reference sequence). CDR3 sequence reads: CASSPDRGSPLHF. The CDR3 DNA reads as TGTGCCAGCAGCCCCGACAGGGGCTCACCCCTCCACTTT.

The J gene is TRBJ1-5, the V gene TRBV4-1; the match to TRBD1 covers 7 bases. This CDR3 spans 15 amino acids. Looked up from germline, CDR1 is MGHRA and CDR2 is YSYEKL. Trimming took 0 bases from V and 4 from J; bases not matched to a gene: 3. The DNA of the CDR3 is TGCGCCAGCAGCCAAGAGACAGGGAGAAATCAGCCCCAGCATTTT. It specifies CASSQETGRNQPQHF.

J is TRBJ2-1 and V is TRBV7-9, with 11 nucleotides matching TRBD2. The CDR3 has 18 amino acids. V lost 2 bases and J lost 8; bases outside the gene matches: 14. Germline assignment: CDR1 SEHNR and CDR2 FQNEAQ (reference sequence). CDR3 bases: TGTGCCAGCAGCTTATACCCCGGGCTAGCGGGGGGCAGGGATGAGCAGTTCTTC. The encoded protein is CASSLYPGLAGGRDEQFF.

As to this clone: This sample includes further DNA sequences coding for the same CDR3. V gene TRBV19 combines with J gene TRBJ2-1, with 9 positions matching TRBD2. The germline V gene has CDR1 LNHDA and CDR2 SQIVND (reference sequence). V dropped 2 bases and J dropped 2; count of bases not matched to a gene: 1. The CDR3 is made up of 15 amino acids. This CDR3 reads CASSILAGTYNEQFF. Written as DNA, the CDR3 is TGTGCCAGTAGTATACTAGCGGGGACCTACAATGAGCAGTTCTTC.

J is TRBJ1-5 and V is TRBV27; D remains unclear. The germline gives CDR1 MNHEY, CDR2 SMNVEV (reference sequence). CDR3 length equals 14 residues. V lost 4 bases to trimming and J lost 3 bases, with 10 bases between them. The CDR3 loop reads CASSWGGNNQPQHF. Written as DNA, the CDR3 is TGTGCCAGCAGTTGGGGAGGGAACAATCAGCCCCAGCATTTT.

In nucleotides, the CDR3 is TGCGCCAGCAGCCAGTACGACAGGGGAGTCGGGCAGTTCTTC. It yields the protein CASSQYDRGVGQFF. This chain connects TRBV4-3 to TRBJ2-1; 8 bases map to TRBD1. Trimming at V came to 3 bases and at J to 12 bases, leaving 10 bases not matched to a gene. This CDR3 comprises 14 residues. CDR1 is LGHNA and CDR2 is YSLEER in the germline V gene.